The present entry profiles one TCR beta chain with its context. This clone was found a few times. No antigen is known for it. No base quality values were provided; no much bigger clone lies one nucleotide off. The sample is drawn from a study of T cell responses to AZD1222 COVID-19 vaccine (dated by TCRdb to about 2021). In the study overall: AZD1222 recipients with second doses at about 4 weeks or about 12 weeks were pooled, because spike-specific TCR depth and breadth did not differ between schedules. A total of 233 trial participants underwent TCR sequencing, of whom 207 had received two doses of AZD1222 and about 25 had received two doses of the MenACWY control vaccine. Enrollment into the trials was organized by age into subgroups of 18-55, 56-69 and 70-plus years, and those subgroups contained approximately 160, 26 and 62 TCR-sequenced participants, respectively. The full study reports these points: Nearly half of unique spike-specific TCRs reportedly recognized epitopes outside regions mutated in the B.1.351 and B.1.1.7 variants. A significant rise in spike-specific TCR breadth and depth was observed after two AZD1222 doses relative to day 0 and relative to MenACWY recipients. Participants were mostly white British and included more females than males, and it was suggested by the authors that clonal diversity may have been underestimated. The whole spike protein was spanned by vaccine-associated CD4 TCRs, and dominant responses were seen in regions 160-218 and 743-854. No day 14 peak-response samples were available, so repertoires were characterized only after the peak T cell response. Only five to seven AZD1222 recipients were SARS-CoV-2 seropositive at baseline, limiting conclusions about previously exposed vaccinees. The 56-69-year group was small, and its depth increase did not reach significance, likely because of low power.

In the paper's terms, the time point label means: baseline before first vaccination. Vaccinee samples were obtained from the UK trials COV001 and COV002, which included a single-blind randomized controlled phase 2/3 trial of AZD1222 (ChAdOx1 nCoV-19) in healthy adults. For TCRbeta chain sequencing, PBMC samples from trial participants were taken at day 0 and at day 28 after the second dose. CDR3 length: 15 amino acids, cysteine to phenylalanine. Here the CDR3 DNA is all that survives: 45 bases in frame from base 1. V lost 2 bases and J lost 4 bases; the stretch between them is 11 bases long. CDR1 and CDR2 were assigned from the germline V gene as SGHNT and YENEEA. The CDR3 regions of human TCRbeta chains were analyzed by immunosequencing. The original pipeline was this. TCRs in the repertoires were compared against a reference library of SARS-CoV-2-specific TCRs that had been generated with the MIRA antigen-specificity platform. Breadth was defined as the fraction of unique TCRs that were SARS-CoV-2-associated, and depth was defined as the fraction of total T cells that were SARS-CoV-2-associated. Using the MIRA data, every spike-specific TCR was mapped to the spike region that the TCR reacted to and assigned to either a CD4 or a CD8 class. Log10-transformed breadth and depth values were compared by one-way ANOVA with Sidak's multiple comparisons tests. This is the immuneACCESS table as TCRdb keeps it, with only in-frame sequences that have V and J called. A part of the clones is gone; compared with another copy, unresolved V genes explain less than half, and the rest is unexplained. The DNA gave D and trimming, while V, J and clone size come from that table. The sample contains roughly 72,000 clones, 75% to 90% of them found a single time. Around 21% of the sample lies in the top ten.

The chain uses TRBV11-3 and TRBJ2-2, with a tentative D gene TRBD2 over 5 matching bases. The sample consisted of peripheral blood, taken on day 0 of AZD1222 vaccination. The sequence was collected from an adult in good health. The DNA sequence follows: TGTGCCAGCAGCTTACGGGGAGTAAGCACCGGGGAGCTGTTTTTT. It encodes CASSLRGVSTGELFF.